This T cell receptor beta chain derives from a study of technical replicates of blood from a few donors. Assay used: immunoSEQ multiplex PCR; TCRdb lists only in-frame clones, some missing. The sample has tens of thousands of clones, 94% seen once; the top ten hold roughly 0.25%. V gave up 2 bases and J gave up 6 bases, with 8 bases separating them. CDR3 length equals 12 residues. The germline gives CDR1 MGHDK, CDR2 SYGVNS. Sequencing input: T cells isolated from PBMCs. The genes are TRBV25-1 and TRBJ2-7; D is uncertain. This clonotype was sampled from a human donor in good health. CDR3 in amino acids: CASSERPGEQYF. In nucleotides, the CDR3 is TGTGCCAGCAGTGAAAGGCCGGGCGAGCAGTACTTC.